This T cell receptor (beta chain) was found in a study of human T cells and chemical hapten exposure (dated by TCRdb to about 2021). Background for the entire study: For sensitization, 2% DPC in acetone was applied to a roughly 2 cm by roughly 2 cm area of upper inner arm skin. Alopecia areata with under or over 50% scalp involvement, alopecia totalis and alopecia universalis were represented in the patient cohort, which was mostly female. The libraries were sequenced as a pool, and the TCR yield per sample differed mostly because of small variations in library volumes within the pool. This study followed changes in the peripheral blood TCR repertoire in vivo during primary and secondary sensitization of alopecia patients to the hapten diphenylcyclopropenone (DPC). For TCR sequencing, blood came from 25 to 35 alopecia patients at anywhere from one to four time points (pre-sensitization, 2, 6 and 24 weeks). Throughout the study period of 20 to 30 weeks, patients also received therapeutic DPC doses to the scalp every week. Patient blood was sampled pre-sensitization (week 0) and at 2, 6 and about 24 weeks after DPC sensitization. Patch testing was performed on the upper back with Finn chambers containing 0.01% DPC, and the patch tests were scored after 6 days according to International Contact Dermatitis Research Group standards.

The library was produced with RACE. The sequencer was a NextSeq 500. Library preparation attached unique molecular identifiers to individual cDNA molecules for quantitative, reproducible TCR counting. For every blood RNA sample, sequencing covered both the TCR alpha and TCR beta chains. The published analysis was carried out like this. Samples had a median of roughly 98,000 TCRs, with a range from about 23,224 to 750,000. The Decombinator software suite was used to annotate the V, J and CDR3 of the TCR reads. Every sample was subsampled to the same number of TCRs (28,000) for the PS versus PT1 abundance plots. TCRs were defined as expanded if absent before sensitization and observed at least eight times at the 2-week time point. Using fastp at Q25 and MiXCR, TCRdb reprocessed the public reads and kept productive beta chains. A single entry per CDR3 protein holds the most common genes and DNA from its merged rows. Here the V and J calls rest on TCRdb's processing, not on the authors' analysis. Here the sample has 110,000 or so distinct CDR3 sequences; around 34% occur a single time. The leading ten clones occupy less than 3% of the sample.

The time point label for this specimen denotes: patch test 3, about 24 weeks after DPC sensitization. Interpreted using the paper, the treatment or condition label stands for: therapeutic diphenylcyclopropenone sensitization with weekly scalp DPC. At each patch-test visit, blood was drawn before the patch test was applied. Patients were considered eligible if aged 18 to 70, diagnosed with alopecia and deemed suitable for DPC therapy, and patients were excluded if pregnant. Total RNA was extracted from unfractionated whole blood that had been collected in Tempus Blood RNA tubes. In regard to this clonotype: It lacks a known antigen. Base quality data are lacking; no much larger clone is found one base away.

Trimmed from V: 4 bases; trimmed from J: 8 bases; junction bases lacking a gene match: 7. The germline V gene encodes CDR1 SGHRS and CDR2 YFSETQ. Its CDR3 holds 14 amino acids, cysteine through phenylalanine. The sequence is cut down to CDR3 DNA, 42 bases in frame from base 1. Here is what the overall study found, with its caveats: Because every patient had alopecia, a presumed autoimmune disease, the patients' immune response might differ from that of healthy individuals. Patch test score was positively correlated with the number of PT1 expanded TCRs, with significance at thresholds 8, 16 and 32 but not at 4. Expanded TCRs formed significantly more large CDR3 similarity clusters than pre-sensitization or healthy control sets, consistent with antigen-driven responses. The number of TCRs above 1 in 1000 frequency did not change with DPC sensitization; there was no evidence of global repertoire structure alterations. Repeated subsampling changed both the strength of the expansion versus patch-test correlation and the threshold at which the correlation became significant.

The sequence was obtained from a man aged 35-49 years with alopecia areata. Some clones in this sample may be carry-over from other donors' samples. The rearrangement joined TRBV5-1 to TRBJ1-4; TRBD1 agrees with 8 junctional bases. This sample comprised whole blood, obtained in connection with sensitization to the hapten diphenylcyclopropenone (DPC). The nucleotide sequence reads as follows: TGCGCCAGCAGCCCTCAGGGGGCCCGGGAAAAACTGTTTTTT. This yields the protein CASSPQGAREKLFF.